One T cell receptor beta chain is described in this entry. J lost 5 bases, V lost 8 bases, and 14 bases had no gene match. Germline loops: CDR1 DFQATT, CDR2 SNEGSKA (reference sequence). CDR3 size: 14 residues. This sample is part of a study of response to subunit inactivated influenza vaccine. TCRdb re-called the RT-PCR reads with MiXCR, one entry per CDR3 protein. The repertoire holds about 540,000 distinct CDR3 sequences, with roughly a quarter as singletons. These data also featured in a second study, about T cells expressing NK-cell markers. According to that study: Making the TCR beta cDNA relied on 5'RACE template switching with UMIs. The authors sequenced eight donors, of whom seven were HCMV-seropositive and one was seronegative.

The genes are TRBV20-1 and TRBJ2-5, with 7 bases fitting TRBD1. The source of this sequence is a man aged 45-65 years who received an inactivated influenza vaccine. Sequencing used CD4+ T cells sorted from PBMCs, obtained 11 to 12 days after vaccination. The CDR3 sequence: CSIGEGAFRETQYF. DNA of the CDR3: TGCAGTATAGGAGAGGGGGCCTTCCGGGAGACCCAGTACTTC.